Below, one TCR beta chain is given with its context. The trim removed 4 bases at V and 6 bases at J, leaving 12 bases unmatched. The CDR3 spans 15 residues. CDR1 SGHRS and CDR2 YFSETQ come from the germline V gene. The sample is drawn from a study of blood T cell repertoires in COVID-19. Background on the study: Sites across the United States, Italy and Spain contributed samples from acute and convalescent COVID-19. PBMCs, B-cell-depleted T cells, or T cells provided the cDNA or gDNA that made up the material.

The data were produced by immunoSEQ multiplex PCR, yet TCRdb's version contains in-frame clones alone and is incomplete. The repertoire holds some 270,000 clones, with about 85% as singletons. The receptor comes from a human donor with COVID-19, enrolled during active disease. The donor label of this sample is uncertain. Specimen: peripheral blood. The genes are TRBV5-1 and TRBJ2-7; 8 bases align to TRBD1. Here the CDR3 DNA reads TGCGCCAGCAGCCCCCTCGGGACAGGACTATCCGAGCAGTACTTC. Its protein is CASSPLGTGLSEQYF.